This TCR beta chain was identified in a study of T-cell reconstitution after alpha-beta-depleted transplantation in children. Whole-study results and caveats: A year had passed since transplant, and T-cell counts and diversity by then came mostly from newly produced T cells. Some patients' high day-60 TCRbeta diversity was traced to surviving recipient T cells and thymic progenitors. Alpha-beta T cells present about two months after transplant were reported to originate from several hundred expanded graft clones.

This CDR3 is built from 13 residues. V was pared by 6 bases and J by 0 bases, with 8 bases between. This sample's TCRbeta library carried unique molecular identifier barcodes. TCRdb re-analysed the PCR reads in MiXCR, keeping a single row per CDR3 protein. In the table there are about 580,000 distinct CDR3 sequences, 23% of which are singletons. This clonotype was detected many times. Its matching antigen is unknown. The starting material was PBMCs, mostly from graft donor cells, obtained 360 days after TCRalphabeta/CD19-depleted stem cell transplant. The V gene is TRBV12-3 or TRBV12-4, the J gene TRBJ1-1, with a tentative D call TRBD1 (5 bases). The sequence derives from a boy under two years old who had a stem cell transplant for acute myeloid leukemia, so the T cells may come from the graft donor. For the CDR3, the DNA is TGTGCCAGCAGGGGACGGATGAACACTGAAGCTTTCTTT. Residues: CASRGRMNTEAFF.